These 9 T cell receptor beta chains originate from one sample sequenced in a study of sequential checkpoint blockade in melanoma. Sequencing was performed with immunoSEQ multiplex PCR; in TCRdb, only in-frame clones are kept and a portion is missing. Counted here are roughly 4,700 clones, 23% occurring once; the ten biggest clones make up about 9%. Treatment here: randomized to nivolumab then ipilimumab (arm A) or the reverse (arm B). The sequencing here drew on tumor tissue (inferred from file names), taken from a patient given nivolumab and ipilimumab in sequence. Every receptor here comes from a human donor with melanoma.

This clone was seen a handful of times. This chain links TRBV30 with TRBJ1-1; 7 nucleotides agree with TRBD1. Germline V gene sequence: CDR1 GTSNPN, CDR2 SVGIG (reference sequence). This CDR3 has 14 residues. The ends lost 2 bases at V and 0 bases at J; junction bases unmatched: 3. CDR3 sequence: CAWSPTGMNTEAFF. DNA of the CDR3: TGTGCCTGGAGTCCGACAGGGATGAACACTGAAGCTTTCTTT.

The rearrangement joins TRBV6-8 to TRBJ1-1, with no clear D. The CDR3 runs to 15 residues. V lost 5 bases and J 3 bases, leaving 16 bases between the germline ends. CDR1 and CDR2 (germline): MNHGY, SAAAGT. CDR3 sequence reads: CASSDFPSGHTEAFF. In nucleotides, the CDR3 is TGTGCCAGCAGTGATTTTCCCTCCGGCCACACTGAAGCTTTCTTT.

This chain uses TRBV6-8 with TRBJ2-7; D not resolved. Germline lookup yields CDR1 MNHGY and CDR2 SAAAGT. V lost 7 bases and J 2 bases, leaving 12 bases between the germline ends. The CDR3 extends over 13 amino acids. CDR3 region: CASIQDGTYEQYF. CDR3 coding DNA: TGTGCCAGCATCCAGGACGGTACCTACGAGCAGTACTTC.

The rearrangement uses TRBV28 and TRBJ2-7; 12 nucleotides match TRBD2. V was clipped by 5 bases and J by 0 bases; unmatched bases: 2. Germline V CDR1 and CDR2: MDHEN, SYDVKM. The CDR3 has 15 residues. CDR3 in amino acids: CASSTLAGGSYEQYF. CDR3 nucleotides: TGTGCCAGCAGTACACTAGCGGGAGGCTCCTACGAGCAGTACTTC.

The chain employs TRBV28 and TRBJ1-6; tentatively, D is TRBD1 (5 bases). Germline lookup yields CDR1 MDHEN and CDR2 SYDVKM. Trimming left V 7 bases short and J 8 bases short, with 15 bases between. The CDR3 loop spans 14 amino acids. The CDR3 sequence is CASIPGLGDSPLHF. The CDR3 DNA follows: TGTGCCAGCATCCCGGGATTGGGGGATTCACCCCTCCACTTT.

A few counts support this clone. The rearrangement links TRBV18 to TRBJ1-1; possibly TRBD1 for D (5 bases). Per germline, CDR1 KGHSH and CDR2 LQKENI. V lost 6 bases, J lost 1 base, and 18 bases lay in between. The CDR3 covers 16 residues. The chain's CDR3 is CASSQFPHGGNTEAFF. The CDR3 region has the DNA TGTGCCAGCTCTCAGTTTCCACACGGGGGGAACACTGAAGCTTTCTTT.

The rearrangement uses TRBV6-8 and TRBJ1-6, with 10 bases matching TRBD1. CDR1 and CDR2 (germline): MNHGY, SAAAGT. The CDR3 has 16 residues. After removal of 4 bases from V and 7 bases from J, the junction contained 7 bases not matched to a gene. CDR3 region: CASSSTGGRGNSPLHF. The CDR3 DNA is TGTGCCAGCAGTTCGACAGGGGGCAGGGGAAATTCACCCCTCCACTTT.

This clone was recorded at least ten times. The chain carries TRBV2 and TRBJ2-5; 8 nucleotides match TRBD2. CDR3 length equals 14 residues. CDR1 SNHLY and CDR2 FYNNEI come from the germline V gene. Trimming took 6 bases from V and 5 from J; bases not matched to a gene: 8. The CDR3 DNA reads as TGTGCCAGCAGCTCGGCGGGGGGTAGGGAGACCCAGTACTTC. Its protein product is CASSSAGGRETQYF.

V and J are TRBV2 and TRBJ1-2; 10 bases match TRBD1. The germline V gene encodes CDR1 SNHLY and CDR2 FYNNEI. CDR3 size: 16 residues. J lost 4 bases, V lost 2 bases, and 7 bases had no gene match. CDR3 sequence (DNA): TGTGCCAGCAGTGAATCCCGACAGGGGGCAACCTATGGCTACACCTTC. Translation gives CASSESRQGATYGYTF.